The 22 T cell receptor beta chains below come from one sample, sequenced in a study of early T cells in non-severe SARS-CoV-2 infection. One entry per CDR3 protein results from TCRdb running MiXCR on the 5' RACE reads. The repertoire holds about 110,000 distinct CDR3 sequences, with 9.5% to 13% as singletons. The sample consisted of whole blood. Receptors originate from an adult who was a healthcare worker with PCR-confirmed SARS-CoV-2 infection or an uninfected control (not recorded which).

V and J are TRBV7-9 and TRBJ2-2, with 7 bases aligning to TRBD2. The CDR3 spans 16 residues. Per germline, CDR1 SEHNR and CDR2 FQNEAQ (reference sequence). J gave up 5 bases and V 8 bases, and 14 bases lay outside the gene matches. As DNA, the CDR3 is TGTGCCAGCTCCCTGGGGAGGGCCCACAGTACCGGGGAGCTGTTTTTT. Protein sequence: CASSLGRAHSTGELFF.

This clonotype was seen many times. V gene TRBV5-1 combines with J gene TRBJ2-3, with TRBD1 matching 8 bases. Germline CDR1 and CDR2: SGHRS and YFSETQ. V shed 4 bases and J 1 base; nucleotides not matched to a gene: 8. The CDR3 has 16 residues. This CDR3 is CASSEGQGVGTDTQYF. The CDR3 region has the DNA TGCGCCAGCAGCGAAGGACAGGGAGTAGGCACAGATACGCAGTATTTT.

This clonotype was recorded a few times. The chain is built from TRBV9 and TRBJ1-3; no reliable D call. The germline CDR1 and CDR2 sequences are SGDLS and YYNGEE. Trimming took off 0 bases at V and 2 bases at J, with 6 bases between the two ends. The CDR3 loop spans 14 amino acids. The CDR3 coding sequence is TGTGCCAGCAGCGTAGTGGCAGCTGGAAACACCATATATTTT. Its protein product is CASSVVAAGNTIYF. The full variable domain, rest sourced from reference TRBV9 and TRBJ1-3, is DSGVTQTPKHLITATGQRVTLRCSPRSGDLSVYWYQQSLDQGLQFLIQYYNGEERAKGNILERFSAQQFPDLHSELNLSSLELGDSALYFCASSVVAAGNTIYFGEGSWLTVV.

This clonotype has a handful of counts. This chain uses TRBV5-1 with TRBJ1-1; D perhaps matches TRBD1 (5 bases). Germline CDR1 and CDR2: SGHRS and YFSETQ. Trimming stripped 4 bases from V and 0 bases from J, with 13 bases between. The CDR3 is 15 residues long. The CDR3 reads CASSTQTGMNTEAFF. Here the CDR3 DNA reads TGCGCCAGCAGCACCCAAACAGGAATGAACACTGAAGCTTTCTTT.

This clonotype came up a few times. The genes are TRBV12-3 or TRBV12-4 and TRBJ1-3, with D maybe TRBD1 (6 bases). The CDR3 sequence is 14 residues long. Trimming left V 3 bases short and J 4 bases short, with 10 bases between. The CDR3 bases are TGTGCCAGCAGTTTTCAGGGGCCCGGAAACACCATATATTTT. It translates to CASSFQGPGNTIYF.

V gene TRBV5-1 combines with J gene TRBJ2-6, with unresolved D. Per the germline V gene, CDR1 is SGHRS and CDR2 is YFSETQ. The CDR3 loop spans 16 amino acids. Trimming stripped 3 bases from V and 0 bases from J, with 10 bases between. The CDR3, as DNA: TGCGCCAGCAGCTCTGCGGCCATCTCTGGGGCCAACGTCCTGACTTTC. This gives the protein CASSSAAISGANVLTF.

There are many counts of this clonotype. The chain combines TRBV6-5 with TRBJ2-3; D perhaps matches TRBD1 (7 bases). Germline-derived CDR1 and CDR2 are MNHEY and SVGAGI. This CDR3 has 14 amino acids. V lost 6 bases and J 2 bases, leaving 12 bases between the germline ends. DNA for the CDR3: TGTGCCAGCAGCGGGGGACAGATCACAGATACGCAGTATTTT. This encodes CASSGGQITDTQYF.

This clonotype was observed a few times. The chain combines TRBV11-2 with TRBJ2-7, with TRBD2 as a possible D gene (6 bases). The CDR3 is 17 residues long. Trimming cost V 1 base and J 2 bases, with 18 bases left between them. Germline CDR1 is SGHAT and CDR2 is FQNNGV. For the CDR3, the DNA is TGTGCCAGCAGCTTAGGTTCCCCTGCTAGCGTTGCCTACGAGCAGTACTTC. It yields the protein CASSLGSPASVAYEQYF.

This clonotype showed up just a few times. V is TRBV9 and J is TRBJ1-4; a weak D match, TRBD1 (6 bases). Germline CDR1 reads SGDLS; CDR2 reads YYNGEE. The CDR3 consists of 14 residues. V lost 0 bases to trimming and J lost 8 bases, with 11 bases between them. The CDR3 is CASSVGQGKEKLFF. The CDR3 nucleotides read TGTGCCAGCAGCGTAGGTCAGGGGAAGGAAAAACTGTTTTTT.

This chain uses TRBV28 with TRBJ1-1; D gene unclear. The V and J ends lost 3 bases and 4 bases respectively, with 15 bases between them. CDR3 length: 15 amino acids. CDR1 is MDHEN, CDR2 SYDVKM, per germline. The DNA of the CDR3 is TGTGCCAGCAGTTTTCGCGGTACACCCGGCACTGAAGCTTTCTTT. Its translation is CASSFRGTPGTEAFF.

The CDR3 region is CASSLEGSEQYF. The CDR3 DNA reads TGTGCCAGCAGCTTAGAGGGGAGCGAGCAGTACTTC. This chain joins TRBV11-2 and TRBJ2-7, with a tentative D call TRBD2 (5 bases). Germline CDR1 reads SGHAT; CDR2 reads FQNNGV. CDR3 length equals 12 residues. Trimming shortened V by 0 bases and J by 6 bases, and 6 bases separated the two germline ends.

The chain employs TRBV7-9 and TRBJ2-1, with 7 bases that match TRBD2. Trimming at V came to 2 bases and at J to 7 bases, leaving 2 bases not matched to a gene. CDR1 is SEHNR, CDR2 FQNEAQ, per germline (reference sequence). The CDR3 has 13 amino acids. The CDR3 nucleotides are TGTGCCAGCAGCTTAATGGGGGGGAATGAGCAGTTCTTC. It translates to CASSLMGGNEQFF.

This clonotype was recorded many times. The genes are TRBV20-1 and TRBJ1-5; D uncertain. The CDR3 loop spans 12 amino acids. Trimming cost V 2 bases and J 1 base, with 3 bases left between them. Germline CDR1 DFQATT, CDR2 SNEGSKA (reference sequence). CDR3 region: CSARSSNQPQHF. Written as DNA, the CDR3 is TGCAGTGCTAGAAGCAGCAATCAGCCCCAGCATTTT.

This clonotype has only a few counts. The genes are TRBV7-9 and TRBJ2-3; 10 positions agree with TRBD1. Germline-derived CDR1 and CDR2 are SEHNR and FQNEAQ (reference sequence). CDR3 size: 20 residues. V shed 5 bases, J shed 0 bases, and the junction held 17 bases outside the gene matches. CDR3 nucleotides: TGTGCCAGCAGCCCAACCGACAGGGGGCTGCGGACCCCTAGCACAGATACGCAGTATTTT. Translation: CASSPTDRGLRTPSTDTQYF. Looking up the rest from reference TRBV7-9 and TRBJ2-3 gives the full variable domain: DTGVSQNPRHKITKRGQNVTFRCDPISEHNRLYWYRQTLGQGPEFLTYFQNEAQLEKSRLLSDRFSAERPKGSFSTLEIQRTEQGDSAMYLCASSPTDRGLRTPSTDTQYFGPGTRLTVL.

This clonotype was detected many times. The chain carries TRBV4-2 and TRBJ2-7; D uncertain. V gave up 2 bases and J gave up 6 bases, with 14 bases separating them. CDR1 LGHNA and CDR2 YNFKEQ come from the germline V gene. The length of the CDR3 is 14 residues. The CDR3 protein is CASSQPNYPGEQYF. Here the CDR3 DNA reads TGTGCCAGCAGCCAACCTAACTACCCGGGCGAGCAGTACTTC.

The V call is TRBV28, the J call TRBJ1-2, with 8 bases aligning to TRBD1. Germline CDR1 is MDHEN and CDR2 is SYDVKM. Trimming cost V 5 bases and J 6 bases; bases outside gene matches: 8. This CDR3 comprises 14 residues. The DNA of the CDR3 is TGTGCCAGCAGTGGACAGGGCTTTTTCCATGGCTACACCTTC. Translating it yields CASSGQGFFHGYTF.

Only a few counts were recorded for this clonotype. The chain is built from TRBV29-1 and TRBJ2-1; 7 bases match TRBD1. Germline-derived CDR1 and CDR2 are SQVTM and ANQGSEA. This CDR3 contains 15 residues. V was pared by 2 bases and J by 1 base, with 5 bases of the junction left unmatched. The DNA for the CDR3 is TGCAGCGTTGAAATGGGGACAGAGTCCTACAATGAGCAGTTCTTC. Amino acids: CSVEMGTESYNEQFF.

This chain joins TRBV10-1 and TRBJ2-5; the match to TRBD2 covers 8 bases. The CDR3 spans 17 residues. Germline lookup yields CDR1 WNHNN and CDR2 SYGVQD (reference sequence). With V trimmed by 8 bases and J by 0 bases, 14 bases remained unmatched. The CDR3 reads CASSLGGAGAYQETQYF. The CDR3, as DNA: TGCGCCAGCTCCCTCGGGGGGGCAGGGGCCTACCAAGAGACCCAGTACTTC.

This clonotype was observed at least ten times. The genes are TRBV28 and TRBJ2-3; 11 bases match TRBD2. Germline CDR1 is MDHEN and CDR2 is SYDVKM. Germline trimming cut 2 bases from V and 2 bases from J; bases unmatched to any gene: 3. The CDR3 is 16 residues long. CDR3 in DNA: TGTGCCAGCAGTTTAAAACTAGCGGGGGCCACAGATACGCAGTATTTT. The encoded protein is CASSLKLAGATDTQYF.

The rearrangement links TRBV5-1 to TRBJ2-7; D might be TRBD1 (5 bases). Trimming removed 0 bases from V and 5 bases from J, with 12 bases in between. Germline V gene lookup returns CDR1 SGHRS and CDR2 YFSETQ. The CDR3 has 14 residues. The CDR3 region is CASSLVQGSDEQYF. As DNA, the CDR3 is TGCGCCAGCAGCTTGGTCCAGGGATCTGACGAGCAGTACTTC.

The chain has TRBV28 and TRBJ2-5; D uncertain. Deletions cut 5 bases from V and 0 bases from J, with 10 bases between. The CDR3 spans 14 residues. Germline assignment: CDR1 MDHEN and CDR2 SYDVKM. CDR3 protein: CASSRRVYQETQYF. The CDR3 region has the DNA TGTGCCAGCAGTCGCCGCGTGTACCAAGAGACCCAGTACTTC.

As regards this clonotype: A read error is possible here, since a much larger clone lies one base away. The rearrangement uses TRBV5-1 and TRBJ2-2; TRBD2 aligns across 10 bases. Germline CDR1 SGHRS, CDR2 YFSETQ. With 3 bases clipped from V and 7 bases from J, the junction kept 12 bases outside the gene matches. The CDR3 is 17 residues long. CDR3: CASSYGLAVASGGELFF. Here the CDR3 DNA reads TGCGCCAGCAGCTACGGACTAGCGGTCGCGTCCGGCGGGGAGCTGTTTTTT.